The subject of this entry is one T cell receptor beta chain. Every patient had relapsed following autologous stem cell transplantation, and cohorts differed in brentuximab vedotin exposure. These data originate in a study of PD-1 blockade in classical Hodgkin lymphoma. Between the trimmed V and J ends, which lost 3 bases and 4 bases, there was a span of 5 bases. Germline V CDR1 and CDR2: SGHTA, FQGTGA. The CDR3 is 12 amino acids. Libraries were prepared by immunoSEQ multiplex PCR; TCRdb keeps only in-frame clonotypes and omits some of them. Here the sample spans about 45,000 clones, approximately 70% being singletons.

The chain is built from TRBV7-3 and TRBJ2-3; D perhaps matches TRBD1 (5 bases). The source was peripheral blood mononuclear cells (PBMCs), collected before the second cycle of nivolumab. This TCR came from a human donor with classical Hodgkin lymphoma. As DNA, the CDR3 is TGTGCCAGCAGCTTCAGGGCAGATACGCAGTATTTT. Translation gives CASSFRADTQYF.